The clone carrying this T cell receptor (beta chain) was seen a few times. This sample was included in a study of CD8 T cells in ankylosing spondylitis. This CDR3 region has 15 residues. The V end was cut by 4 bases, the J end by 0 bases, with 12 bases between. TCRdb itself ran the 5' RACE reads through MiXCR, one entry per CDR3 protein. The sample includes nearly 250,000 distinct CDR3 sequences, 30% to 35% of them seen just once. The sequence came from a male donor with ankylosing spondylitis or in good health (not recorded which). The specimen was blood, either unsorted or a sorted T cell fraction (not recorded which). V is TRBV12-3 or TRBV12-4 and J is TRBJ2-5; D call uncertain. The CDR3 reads CASSSFRFDQETQYF. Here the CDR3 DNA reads TGTGCCAGCAGTTCCTTTAGGTTTGACCAAGAGACCCAGTACTTC.